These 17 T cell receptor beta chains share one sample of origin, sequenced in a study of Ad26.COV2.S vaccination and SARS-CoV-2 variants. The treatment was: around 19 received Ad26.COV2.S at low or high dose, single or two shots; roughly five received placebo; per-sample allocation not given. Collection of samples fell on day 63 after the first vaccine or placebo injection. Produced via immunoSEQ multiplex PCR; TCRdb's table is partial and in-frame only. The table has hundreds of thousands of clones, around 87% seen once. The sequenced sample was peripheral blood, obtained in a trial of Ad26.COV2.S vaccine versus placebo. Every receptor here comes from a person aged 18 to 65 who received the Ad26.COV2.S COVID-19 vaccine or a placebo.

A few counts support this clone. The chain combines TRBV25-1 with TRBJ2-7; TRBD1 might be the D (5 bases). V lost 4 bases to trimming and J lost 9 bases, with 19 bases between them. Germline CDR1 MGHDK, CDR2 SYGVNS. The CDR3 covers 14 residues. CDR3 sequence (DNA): TGTGCCAGCAGTGCGACTTCCCGTAGGGGTGGGCAGTACTTC. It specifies CASSATSRRGGQYF.

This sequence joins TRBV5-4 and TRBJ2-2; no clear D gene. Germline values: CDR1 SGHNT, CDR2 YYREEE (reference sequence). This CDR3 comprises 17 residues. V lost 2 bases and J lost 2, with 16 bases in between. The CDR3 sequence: CASSFSSRNSNTGELFF. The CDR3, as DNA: TGTGCCAGCAGCTTTAGCTCCAGGAATAGTAACACCGGGGAGCTGTTTTTT.

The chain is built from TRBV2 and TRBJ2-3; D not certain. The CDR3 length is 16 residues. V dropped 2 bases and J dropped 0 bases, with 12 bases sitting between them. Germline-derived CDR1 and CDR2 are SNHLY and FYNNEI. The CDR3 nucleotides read TGTGCCAGCAGTGAACTAGGGCAGACTAGCACAGATACGCAGTATTTT. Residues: CASSELGQTSTDTQYF.

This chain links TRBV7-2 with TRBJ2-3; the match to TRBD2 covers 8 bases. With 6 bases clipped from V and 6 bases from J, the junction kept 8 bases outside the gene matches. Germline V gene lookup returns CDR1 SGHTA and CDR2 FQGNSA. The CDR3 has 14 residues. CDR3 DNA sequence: TGTGCCAGCAGGGTAAGCGGGAGAGCGGATACGCAGTATTTT. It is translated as CASRVSGRADTQYF.

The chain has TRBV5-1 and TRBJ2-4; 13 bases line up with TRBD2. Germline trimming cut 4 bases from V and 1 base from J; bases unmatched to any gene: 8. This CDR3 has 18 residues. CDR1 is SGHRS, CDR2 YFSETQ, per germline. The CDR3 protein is CASSPGLAGVRAKNIQYF. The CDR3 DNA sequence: TGCGCCAGCAGCCCAGGACTAGCGGGAGTGAGGGCCAAAAACATTCAGTACTTC.

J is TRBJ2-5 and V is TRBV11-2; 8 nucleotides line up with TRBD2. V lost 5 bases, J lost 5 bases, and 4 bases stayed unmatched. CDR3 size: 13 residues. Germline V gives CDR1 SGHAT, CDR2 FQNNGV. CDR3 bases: TGTGCCAGCAGCCCCGGGACTAGGGAGACCCAGTACTTC. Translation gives CASSPGTRETQYF.

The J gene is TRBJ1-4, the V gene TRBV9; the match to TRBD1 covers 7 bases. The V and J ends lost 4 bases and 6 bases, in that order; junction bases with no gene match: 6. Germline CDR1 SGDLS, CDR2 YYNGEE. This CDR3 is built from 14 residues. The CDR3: CASSQIGGYEKLFF. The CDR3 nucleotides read TGTGCCAGCAGCCAAATAGGGGGCTATGAAAAACTGTTTTTT. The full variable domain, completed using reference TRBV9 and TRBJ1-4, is DSGVTQTPKHLITATGQRVTLRCSPRSGDLSVYWYQQSLDQGLQFLIQYYNGEERAKGNILERFSAQQFPDLHSELNLSSLELGDSALYFCASSQIGGYEKLFFGSGTQLSVL.

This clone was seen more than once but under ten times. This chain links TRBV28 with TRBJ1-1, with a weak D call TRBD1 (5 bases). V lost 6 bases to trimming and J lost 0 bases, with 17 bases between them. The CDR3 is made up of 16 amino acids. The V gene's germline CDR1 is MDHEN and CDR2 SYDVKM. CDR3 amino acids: CASSLPGTLVNTEAFF. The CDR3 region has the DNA TGTGCCAGCAGCCTTCCCGGGACGCTGGTGAACACTGAAGCTTTCTTT.

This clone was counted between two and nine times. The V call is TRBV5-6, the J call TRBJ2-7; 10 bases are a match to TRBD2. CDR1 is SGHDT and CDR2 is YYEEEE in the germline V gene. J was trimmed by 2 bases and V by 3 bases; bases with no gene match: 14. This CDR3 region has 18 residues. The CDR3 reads CASSSGLLAGERTYEQYF. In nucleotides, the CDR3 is TGTGCCAGCAGCTCCGGCCTGCTAGCGGGGGAACGCACCTACGAGCAGTACTTC.

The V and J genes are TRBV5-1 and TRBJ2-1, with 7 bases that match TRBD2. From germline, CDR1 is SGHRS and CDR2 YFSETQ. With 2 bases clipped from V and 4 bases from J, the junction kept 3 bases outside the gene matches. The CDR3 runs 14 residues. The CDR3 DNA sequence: TGCGCCAGCAGCTTACCGGGACTATACAATGAGCAGTTCTTC. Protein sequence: CASSLPGLYNEQFF.

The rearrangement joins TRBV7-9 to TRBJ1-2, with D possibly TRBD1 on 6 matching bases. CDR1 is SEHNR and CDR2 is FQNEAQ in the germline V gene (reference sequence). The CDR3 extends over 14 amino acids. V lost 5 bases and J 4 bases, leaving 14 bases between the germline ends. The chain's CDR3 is CASSPQQGLYGYTF. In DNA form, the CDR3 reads TGTGCCAGCAGCCCCCAGCAGGGGCTCTATGGCTACACCTTC.

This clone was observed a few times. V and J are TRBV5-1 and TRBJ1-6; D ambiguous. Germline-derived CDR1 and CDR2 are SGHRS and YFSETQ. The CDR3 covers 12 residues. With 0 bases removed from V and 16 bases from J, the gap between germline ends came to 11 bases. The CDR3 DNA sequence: TGCGCCAGCAGCTTGGATGGCCCGTCGCTCCACTTT. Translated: CASSLDGPSLHF.

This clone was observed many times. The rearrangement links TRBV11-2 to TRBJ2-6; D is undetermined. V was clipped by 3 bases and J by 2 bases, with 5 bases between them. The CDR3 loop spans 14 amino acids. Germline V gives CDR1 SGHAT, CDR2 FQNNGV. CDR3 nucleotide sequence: TGTGCCAGCAGCTTCGCCGCTGGGGCCAACGTCCTGACTTTC. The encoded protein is CASSFAAGANVLTF.

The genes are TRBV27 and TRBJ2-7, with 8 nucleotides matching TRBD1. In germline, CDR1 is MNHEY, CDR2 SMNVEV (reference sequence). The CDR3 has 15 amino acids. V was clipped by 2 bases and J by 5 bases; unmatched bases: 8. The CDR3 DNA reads TGTGCCAGCAGTTTAAATCGCGACAGGGGCCACGAGCAGTACTTC. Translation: CASSLNRDRGHEQYF.

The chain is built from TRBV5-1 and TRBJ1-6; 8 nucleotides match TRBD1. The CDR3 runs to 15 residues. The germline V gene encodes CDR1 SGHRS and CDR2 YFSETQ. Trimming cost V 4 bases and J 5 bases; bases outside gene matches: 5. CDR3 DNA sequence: TGCGCCAGCAGCCCGGGACAGGTGAATAATTCACCCCTCCACTTT. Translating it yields CASSPGQVNNSPLHF.

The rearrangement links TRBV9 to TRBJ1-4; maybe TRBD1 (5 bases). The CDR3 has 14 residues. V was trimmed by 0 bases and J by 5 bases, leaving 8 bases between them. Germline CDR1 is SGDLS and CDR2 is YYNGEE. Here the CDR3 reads CASSVAGTNEKLFF. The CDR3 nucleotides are TGTGCCAGCAGCGTAGCAGGGACGAATGAAAAACTGTTTTTT.

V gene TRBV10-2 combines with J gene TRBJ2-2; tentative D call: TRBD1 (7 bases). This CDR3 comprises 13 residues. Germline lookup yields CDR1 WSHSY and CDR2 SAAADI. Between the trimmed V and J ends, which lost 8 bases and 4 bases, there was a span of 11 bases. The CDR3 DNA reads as TGCGCCAGCCGGAGGGACAGCACCGGGGAGCTGTTTTTT. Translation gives CASRRDSTGELFF.